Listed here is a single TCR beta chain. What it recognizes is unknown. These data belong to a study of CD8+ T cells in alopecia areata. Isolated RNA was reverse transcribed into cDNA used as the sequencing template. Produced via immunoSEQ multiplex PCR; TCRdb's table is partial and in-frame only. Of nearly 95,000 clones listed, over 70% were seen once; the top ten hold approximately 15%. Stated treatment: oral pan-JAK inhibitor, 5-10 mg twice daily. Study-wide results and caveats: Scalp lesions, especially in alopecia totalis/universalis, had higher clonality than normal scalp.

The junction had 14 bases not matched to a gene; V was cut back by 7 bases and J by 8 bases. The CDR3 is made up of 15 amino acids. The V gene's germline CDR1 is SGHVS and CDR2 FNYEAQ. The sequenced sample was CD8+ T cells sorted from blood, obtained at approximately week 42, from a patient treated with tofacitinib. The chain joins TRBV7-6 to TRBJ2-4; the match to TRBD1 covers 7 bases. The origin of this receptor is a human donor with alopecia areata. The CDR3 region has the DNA TGTGCCAGCAAACAGTTTGACAGGGCCGGGGACATTCAGTACTTC. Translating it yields CASKQFDRAGDIQYF.